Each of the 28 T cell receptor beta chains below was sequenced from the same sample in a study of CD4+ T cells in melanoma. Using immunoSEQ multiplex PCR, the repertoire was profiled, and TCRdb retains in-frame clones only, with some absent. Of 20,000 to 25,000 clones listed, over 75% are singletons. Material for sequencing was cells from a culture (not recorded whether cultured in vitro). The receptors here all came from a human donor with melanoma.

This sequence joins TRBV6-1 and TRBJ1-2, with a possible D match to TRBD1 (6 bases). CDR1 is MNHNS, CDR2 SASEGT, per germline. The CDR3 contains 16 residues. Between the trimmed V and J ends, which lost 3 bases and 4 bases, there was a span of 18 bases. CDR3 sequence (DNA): TGTGCCAGCAGTGAGAGCTCAGGGGCTTTTGTCTATGGCTACACCTTC. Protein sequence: CASSESSGAFVYGYTF.

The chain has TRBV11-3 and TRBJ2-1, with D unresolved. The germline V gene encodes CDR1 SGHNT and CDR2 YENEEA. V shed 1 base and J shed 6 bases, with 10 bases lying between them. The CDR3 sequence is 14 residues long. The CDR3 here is CASSLGSVTNEQFF. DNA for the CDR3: TGTGCCAGCAGCTTAGGGTCAGTAACCAATGAGCAGTTCTTC. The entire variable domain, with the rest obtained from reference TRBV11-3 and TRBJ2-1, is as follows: EAGVVQSPRYKIIEKKQPVAFWCNPISGHNTLYWYLQNLGQGPELLIRYENEEAVDDSQLPKDRFSAERLKGVDSTLKIQPAELGDSAVYLCASSLGSVTNEQFFGPGTRLTVL.

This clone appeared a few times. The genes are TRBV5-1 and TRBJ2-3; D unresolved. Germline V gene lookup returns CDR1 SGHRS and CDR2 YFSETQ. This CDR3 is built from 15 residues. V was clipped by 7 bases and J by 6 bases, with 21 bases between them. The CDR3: CASLKDPIYQDTQYF. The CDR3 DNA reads TGCGCCAGCTTAAAGGATCCTATCTATCAGGATACGCAGTATTTT.

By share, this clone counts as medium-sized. For the CDR3, the DNA is TGCGCCAGCAGGGAGCAAGAAGCCTACGAGCAGTACTTC. This codes for CASREQEAYEQYF. This chain joins TRBV10-1 and TRBJ2-7; the D is unclear. Trimming took off 6 bases at V and 2 bases at J, with 11 bases between the two ends. Looked up from germline, CDR1 is WNHNN and CDR2 is SYGVQD (reference sequence). The CDR3 totals 13 residues.

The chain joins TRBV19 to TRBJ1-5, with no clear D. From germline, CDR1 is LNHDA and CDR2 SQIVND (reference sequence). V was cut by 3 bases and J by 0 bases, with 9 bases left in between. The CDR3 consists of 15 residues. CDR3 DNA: TGTGCCAGTAGTATGGCCGGCCATAGCAATCAGCCCCAGCATTTT. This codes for CASSMAGHSNQPQHF.

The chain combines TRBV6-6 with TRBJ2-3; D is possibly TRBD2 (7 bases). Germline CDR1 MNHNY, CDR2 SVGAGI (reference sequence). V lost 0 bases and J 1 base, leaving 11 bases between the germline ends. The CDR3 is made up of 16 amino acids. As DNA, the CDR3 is TGTGCCAGCAGTTACTCAGGCGGGGGCCGCACAGATACGCAGTATTTT. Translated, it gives CASSYSGGGRTDTQYF.

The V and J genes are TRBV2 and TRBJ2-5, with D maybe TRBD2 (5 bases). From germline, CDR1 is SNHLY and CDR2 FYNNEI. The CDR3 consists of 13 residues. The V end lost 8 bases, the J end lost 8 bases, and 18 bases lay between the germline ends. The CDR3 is CASGGEAAGTQYF. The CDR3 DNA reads TGTGCCAGCGGAGGTGAAGCCGCGGGTACCCAGTACTTC.

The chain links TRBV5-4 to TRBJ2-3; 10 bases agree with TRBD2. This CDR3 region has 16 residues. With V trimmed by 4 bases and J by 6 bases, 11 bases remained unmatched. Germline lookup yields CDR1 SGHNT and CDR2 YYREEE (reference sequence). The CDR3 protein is CASSHLAGARGDTQYF. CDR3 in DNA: TGTGCCAGCAGCCACCTAGCGGGGGCCAGGGGGGATACGCAGTATTTT.

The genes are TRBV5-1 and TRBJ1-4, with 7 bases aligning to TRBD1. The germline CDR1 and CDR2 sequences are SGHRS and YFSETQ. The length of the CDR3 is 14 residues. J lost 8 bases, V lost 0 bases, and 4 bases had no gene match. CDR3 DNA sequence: TGCGCCAGCAGCTTGGGGACAGGCGGCGAAAAACTGTTTTTT. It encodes CASSLGTGGEKLFF.

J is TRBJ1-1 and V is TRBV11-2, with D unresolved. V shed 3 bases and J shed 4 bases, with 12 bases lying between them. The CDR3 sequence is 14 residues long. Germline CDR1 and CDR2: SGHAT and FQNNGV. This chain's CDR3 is CASSFPGWGTEAFF. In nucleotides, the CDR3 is TGTGCCAGCAGCTTCCCCGGCTGGGGCACTGAAGCTTTCTTT. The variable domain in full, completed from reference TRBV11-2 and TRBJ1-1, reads EAGVAQSPRYKIIEKRQSVAFWCNPISGHATLYWYQQILGQGPKLLIQFQNNGVVDDSQLPKDRFSAERLKGVDSTLKIQPAKLEDSAVYLCASSFPGWGTEAFFGQGTRLTVV.

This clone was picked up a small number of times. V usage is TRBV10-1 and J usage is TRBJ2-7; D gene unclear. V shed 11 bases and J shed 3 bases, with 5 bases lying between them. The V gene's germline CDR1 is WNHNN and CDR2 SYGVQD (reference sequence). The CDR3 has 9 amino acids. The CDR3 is CAGDYEQYF. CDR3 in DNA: TGCGCCGGCGACTACGAGCAGTACTTC.

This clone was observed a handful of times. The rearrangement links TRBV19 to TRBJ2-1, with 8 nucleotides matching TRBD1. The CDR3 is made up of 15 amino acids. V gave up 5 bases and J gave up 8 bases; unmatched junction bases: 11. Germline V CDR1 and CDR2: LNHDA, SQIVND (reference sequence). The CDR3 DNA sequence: TGTGCCAGTAGTCCTCAGGGACAGGTCTTCCATGAGCAGTTCTTC. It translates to CASSPQGQVFHEQFF.

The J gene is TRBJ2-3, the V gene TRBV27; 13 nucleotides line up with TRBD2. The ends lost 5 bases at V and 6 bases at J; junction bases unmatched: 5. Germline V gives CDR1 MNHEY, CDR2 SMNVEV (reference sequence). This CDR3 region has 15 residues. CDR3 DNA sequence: TGTGCCAGCAGTCTAGGACTAGCGGGGGTGGATACGCAGTATTTT. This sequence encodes CASSLGLAGVDTQYF.

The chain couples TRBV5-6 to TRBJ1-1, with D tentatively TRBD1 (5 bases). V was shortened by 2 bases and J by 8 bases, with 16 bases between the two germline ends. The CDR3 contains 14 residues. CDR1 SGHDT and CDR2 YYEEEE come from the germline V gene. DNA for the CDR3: TGTGCCAGCAGCTTCTTCGCGGGGCGGTCGGAAGCTTTCTTT. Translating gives CASSFFAGRSEAFF.

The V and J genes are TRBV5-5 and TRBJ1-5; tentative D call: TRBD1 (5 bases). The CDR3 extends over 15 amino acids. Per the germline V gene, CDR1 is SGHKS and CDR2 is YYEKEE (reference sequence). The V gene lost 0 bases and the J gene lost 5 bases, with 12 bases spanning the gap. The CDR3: CASSLVWGEDQPQHF. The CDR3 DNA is TGTGCCAGCAGCTTGGTATGGGGGGAAGATCAGCCCCAGCATTTT.

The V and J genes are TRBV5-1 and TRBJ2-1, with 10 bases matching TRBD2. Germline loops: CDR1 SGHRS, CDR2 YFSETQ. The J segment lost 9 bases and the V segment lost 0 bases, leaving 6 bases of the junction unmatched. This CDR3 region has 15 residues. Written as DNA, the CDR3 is TGCGCCAGCAGCTTGGGCAGCGGGGGGGCCCCTGAGCAGTTCTTC. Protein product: CASSLGSGGAPEQFF. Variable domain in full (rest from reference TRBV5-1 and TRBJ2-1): KAGVTQTPRYLIKTRGQQVTLSCSPISGHRSVSWYQQTPGQGLQFLFEYFSETQRNKGNFPGRFSGRQFSNSRSEMNVSTLELGDSALYLCASSLGSGGAPEQFFGPGTRLTVL.

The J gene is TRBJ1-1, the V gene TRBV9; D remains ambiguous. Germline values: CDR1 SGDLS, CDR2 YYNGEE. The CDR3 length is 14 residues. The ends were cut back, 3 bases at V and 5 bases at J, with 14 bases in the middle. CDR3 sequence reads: CASSATTRVTEAFF. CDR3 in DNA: TGTGCCAGCAGCGCGACCACGAGGGTGACTGAAGCTTTCTTT.

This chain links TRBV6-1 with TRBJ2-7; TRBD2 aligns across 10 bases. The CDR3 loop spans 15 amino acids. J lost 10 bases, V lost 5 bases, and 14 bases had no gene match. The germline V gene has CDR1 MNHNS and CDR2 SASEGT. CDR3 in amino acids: CASSPHLAGADSQYF. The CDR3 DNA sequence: TGTGCCAGCAGTCCCCACCTAGCGGGGGCCGACTCCCAGTACTTC.

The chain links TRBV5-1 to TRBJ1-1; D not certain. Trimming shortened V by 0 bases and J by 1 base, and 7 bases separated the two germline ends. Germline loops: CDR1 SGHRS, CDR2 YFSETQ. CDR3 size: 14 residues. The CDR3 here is CASSLDRGNTEAFF. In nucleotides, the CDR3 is TGCGCCAGCAGCTTGGACCGGGGGAACACTGAAGCTTTCTTT.

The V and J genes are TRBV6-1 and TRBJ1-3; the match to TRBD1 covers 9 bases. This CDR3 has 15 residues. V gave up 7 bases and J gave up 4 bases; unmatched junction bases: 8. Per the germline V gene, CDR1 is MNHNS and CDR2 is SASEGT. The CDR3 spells CASTRNRGLGNTIYF. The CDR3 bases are TGTGCCAGCACTAGAAACAGGGGGCTGGGAAACACCATATATTTT.

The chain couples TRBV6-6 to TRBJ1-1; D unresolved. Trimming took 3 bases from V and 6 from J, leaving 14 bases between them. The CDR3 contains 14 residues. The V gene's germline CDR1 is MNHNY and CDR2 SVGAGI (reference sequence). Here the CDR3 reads CASSYEGGAPEAFF. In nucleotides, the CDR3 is TGTGCCAGCAGTTATGAGGGAGGCGCGCCTGAAGCTTTCTTT.

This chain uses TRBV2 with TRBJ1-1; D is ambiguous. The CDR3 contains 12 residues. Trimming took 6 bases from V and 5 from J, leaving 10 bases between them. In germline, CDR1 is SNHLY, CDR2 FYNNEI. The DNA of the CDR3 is TGTGCCAGCAGGGCCTTCGGAACTGAAGCTTTCTTT. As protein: CASRAFGTEAFF.

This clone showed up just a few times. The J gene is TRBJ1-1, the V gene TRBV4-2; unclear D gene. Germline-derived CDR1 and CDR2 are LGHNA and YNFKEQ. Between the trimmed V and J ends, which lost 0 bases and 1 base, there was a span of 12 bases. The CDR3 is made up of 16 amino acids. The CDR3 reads CASSQDGGGTNTEAFF. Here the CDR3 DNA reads TGTGCCAGCAGCCAAGATGGCGGCGGAACGAACACTGAAGCTTTCTTT.

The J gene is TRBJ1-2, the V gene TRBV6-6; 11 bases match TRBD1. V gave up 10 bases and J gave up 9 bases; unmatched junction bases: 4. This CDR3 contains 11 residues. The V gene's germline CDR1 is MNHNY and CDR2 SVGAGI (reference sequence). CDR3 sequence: CATGTGGRYTF. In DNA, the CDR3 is TGTGCCACTGGGACAGGGGGACGCTACACCTTC.

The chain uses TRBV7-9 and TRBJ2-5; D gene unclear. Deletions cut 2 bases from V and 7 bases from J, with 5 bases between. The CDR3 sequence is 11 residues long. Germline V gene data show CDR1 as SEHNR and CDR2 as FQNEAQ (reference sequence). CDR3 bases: TGTGCCAGCAGCTTATATGGGACCCAGTACTTC. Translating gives CASSLYGTQYF. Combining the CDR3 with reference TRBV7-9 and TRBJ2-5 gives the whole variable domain DTGVSQNPRHKITKRGQNVTFRCDPISEHNRLYWYRQTLGQGPEFLTYFQNEAQLEKSRLLSDRFSAERPKGSFSTLEIQRTEQGDSAMYLCASSLYGTQYFGPGTRLLVL.

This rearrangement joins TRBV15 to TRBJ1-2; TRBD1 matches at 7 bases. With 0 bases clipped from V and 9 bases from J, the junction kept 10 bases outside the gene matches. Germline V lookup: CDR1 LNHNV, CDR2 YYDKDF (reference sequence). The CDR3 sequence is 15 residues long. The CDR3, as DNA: TGTGCCACCAGCAGAGATGGAGAAGGGGGCGGTAGCTACACCTTC. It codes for CATSRDGEGGGSYTF. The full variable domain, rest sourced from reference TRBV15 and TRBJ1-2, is DAMVIQNPRYQVTQFGKPVTLSCSQTLNHNVMYWYQQKSSQAPKLLFHYYDKDFNNEADTPDNFQSRRPNTSFCFLDIRSPGLGDTAMYLCATSRDGEGGGSYTFGSGTRLTVV.

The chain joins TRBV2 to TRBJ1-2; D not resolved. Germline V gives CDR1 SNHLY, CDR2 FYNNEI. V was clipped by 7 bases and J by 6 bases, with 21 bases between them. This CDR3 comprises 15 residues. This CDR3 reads CASNPPGKRGDGYTF. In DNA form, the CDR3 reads TGTGCCAGCAACCCCCCAGGAAAGCGGGGTGATGGCTACACCTTC.

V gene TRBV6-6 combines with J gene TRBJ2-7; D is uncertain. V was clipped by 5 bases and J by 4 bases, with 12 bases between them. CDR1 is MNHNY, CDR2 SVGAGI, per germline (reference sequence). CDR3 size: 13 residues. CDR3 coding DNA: TGTGCCAGCAGTGTGGATGGAAGATACGAGCAGTACTTC. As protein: CASSVDGRYEQYF.